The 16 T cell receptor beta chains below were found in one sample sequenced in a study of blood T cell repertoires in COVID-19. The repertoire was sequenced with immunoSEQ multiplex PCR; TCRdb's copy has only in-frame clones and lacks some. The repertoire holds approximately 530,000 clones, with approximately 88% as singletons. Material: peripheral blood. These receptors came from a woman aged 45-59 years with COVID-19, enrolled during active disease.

CDR3 loop: CASSPTGPGKDTEAFF. The CDR3 DNA reads TGCGCCAGCAGCCCGACCGGTCCAGGGAAGGACACTGAAGCTTTCTTT. The chain joins TRBV5-1 to TRBJ1-1; perhaps TRBD1 as D (5 bases). The V gene lost 4 bases and the J gene lost 3 bases, with 19 bases spanning the gap. The CDR3 length is 16 residues. Germline CDR1 is SGHRS and CDR2 is YFSETQ.

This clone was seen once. This chain's CDR3 is CASSLNRGNEQYF. The CDR3 region has the DNA TGCGCCAGCAGCTTGAATCGAGGTAACGAGCAGTACTTC. V gene TRBV5-1 combines with J gene TRBJ2-7, with no clear D. Germline loops: CDR1 SGHRS, CDR2 YFSETQ. This CDR3 comprises 13 residues. The germline V and J ends were trimmed by 1 base and 5 bases, with 10 bases remaining between them.

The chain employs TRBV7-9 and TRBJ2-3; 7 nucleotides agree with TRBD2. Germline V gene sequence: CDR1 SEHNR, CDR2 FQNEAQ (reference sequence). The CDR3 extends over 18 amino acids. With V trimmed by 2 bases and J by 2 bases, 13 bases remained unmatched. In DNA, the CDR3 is TGTGCCAGCAGCTTAAGGTTCCAAGCGGGAAATACCACAGATACGCAGTATTTT. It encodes CASSLRFQAGNTTDTQYF.

The CDR3 region has the DNA TGCGCCAGCAGCTTGTCGGGACAGGTCAACACTGAAGCTTTCTTT. As protein: CASSLSGQVNTEAFF. The chain links TRBV5-1 to TRBJ1-1; 8 bases align to TRBD1. The length of the CDR3 is 15 residues. Germline-derived CDR1 and CDR2 are SGHRS and YFSETQ. V gave up 1 base and J gave up 2 bases; unmatched junction bases: 4.

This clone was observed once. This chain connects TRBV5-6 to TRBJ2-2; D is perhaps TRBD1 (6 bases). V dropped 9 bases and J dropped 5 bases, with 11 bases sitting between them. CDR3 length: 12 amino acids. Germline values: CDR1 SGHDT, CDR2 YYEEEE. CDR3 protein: CATSTGTGELFF. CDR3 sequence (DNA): TGTGCCACCTCTACAGGGACCGGGGAGCTGTTTTTT.

The CDR3 loop reads CASSAGGNGASTEAFF. As DNA, the CDR3 is TGTGCCAGCAGCGCCGGGGGAAACGGTGCTAGCACTGAAGCTTTCTTT. The genes are TRBV9 and TRBJ1-1; a possible D gene is TRBD1 (5 bases). Trimming stripped 3 bases from V and 4 bases from J, with 19 bases between. Germline CDR1 reads SGDLS; CDR2 reads YYNGEE. This CDR3 has 16 amino acids.

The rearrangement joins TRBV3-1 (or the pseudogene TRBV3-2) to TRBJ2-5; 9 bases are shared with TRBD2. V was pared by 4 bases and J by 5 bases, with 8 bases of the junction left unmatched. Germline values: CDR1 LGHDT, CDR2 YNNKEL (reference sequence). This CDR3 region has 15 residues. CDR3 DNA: TGTGCCAGCAGCCCCCGGGCGGGGGGGCAGGAGACCCAGTACTTC. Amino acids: CASSPRAGGQETQYF.

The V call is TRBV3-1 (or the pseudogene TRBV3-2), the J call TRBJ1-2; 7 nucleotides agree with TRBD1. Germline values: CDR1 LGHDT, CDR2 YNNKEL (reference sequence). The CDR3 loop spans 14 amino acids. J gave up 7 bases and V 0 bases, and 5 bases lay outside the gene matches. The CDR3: CASSQDSGDSGYTF. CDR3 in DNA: TGTGCCAGCAGCCAAGATTCAGGGGACAGTGGCTACACCTTC.

The CDR3 reads CASSPSTSSGTGELFF. CDR3 nucleotide sequence: TGTGCCAGCAGCCCCTCGACTAGTAGCGGCACCGGGGAGCTGTTTTTT. V gene TRBV9 combines with J gene TRBJ2-2, with D possibly matching TRBD2 (6 bases). Trimming pared 4 bases from V and 4 bases from J, leaving 17 bases between. This CDR3 is 16 amino acids long. The germline CDR1 and CDR2 sequences are SGDLS and YYNGEE. Combining the CDR3 with reference TRBV9 and TRBJ2-2 gives the whole variable domain DSGVTQTPKHLITATGQRVTLRCSPRSGDLSVYWYQQSLDQGLQFLIQYYNGEERAKGNILERFSAQQFPDLHSELNLSSLELGDSALYFCASSPSTSSGTGELFFGEGSRLTVL.

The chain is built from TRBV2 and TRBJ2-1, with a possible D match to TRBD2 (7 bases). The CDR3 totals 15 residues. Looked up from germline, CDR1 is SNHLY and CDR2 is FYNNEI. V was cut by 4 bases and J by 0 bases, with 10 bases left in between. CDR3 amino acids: CASSGEGVSYNEQFF. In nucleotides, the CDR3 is TGTGCCAGCAGTGGGGAGGGGGTCTCCTACAATGAGCAGTTCTTC. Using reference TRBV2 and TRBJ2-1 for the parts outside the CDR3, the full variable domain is EPEVTQTPSHQVTQMGQEVILRCVPISNHLYFYWYRQILGQKVEFLVSFYNNEISEKSEIFDDQFSVERPDGSNFTLKIRSTKLEDSAMYFCASSGEGVSYNEQFFGPGTRLTVL.

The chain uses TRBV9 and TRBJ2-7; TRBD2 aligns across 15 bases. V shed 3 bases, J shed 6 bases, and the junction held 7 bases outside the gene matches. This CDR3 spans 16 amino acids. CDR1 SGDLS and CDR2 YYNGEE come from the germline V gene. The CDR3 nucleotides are TGTGCCAGCAGCGGTGGACTAGCGGGGGGGCTCGGCGAGCAGTACTTC. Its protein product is CASSGGLAGGLGEQYF.

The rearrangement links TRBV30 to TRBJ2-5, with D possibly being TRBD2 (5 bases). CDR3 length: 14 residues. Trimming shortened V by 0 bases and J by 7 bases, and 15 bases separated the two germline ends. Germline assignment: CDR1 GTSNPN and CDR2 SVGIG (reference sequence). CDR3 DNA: TGTGCCTGGAGTGTACTAGGGTGGTTGGGGACCCAGTACTTC. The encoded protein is CAWSVLGWLGTQYF.

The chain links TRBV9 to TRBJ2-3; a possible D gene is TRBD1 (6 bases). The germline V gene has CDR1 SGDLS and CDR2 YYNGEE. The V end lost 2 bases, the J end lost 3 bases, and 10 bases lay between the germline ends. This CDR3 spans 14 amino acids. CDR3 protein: CASSVGQLTDTQYF. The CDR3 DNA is TGTGCCAGCAGCGTTGGACAGCTAACAGATACGCAGTATTTT.

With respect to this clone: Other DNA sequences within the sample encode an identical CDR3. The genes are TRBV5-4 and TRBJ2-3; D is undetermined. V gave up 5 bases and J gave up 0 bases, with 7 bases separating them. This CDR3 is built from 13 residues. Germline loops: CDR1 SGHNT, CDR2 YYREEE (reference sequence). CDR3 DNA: TGTGCCAGCAGTTCCCCTAGCACAGATACGCAGTATTTT. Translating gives CASSSPSTDTQYF.

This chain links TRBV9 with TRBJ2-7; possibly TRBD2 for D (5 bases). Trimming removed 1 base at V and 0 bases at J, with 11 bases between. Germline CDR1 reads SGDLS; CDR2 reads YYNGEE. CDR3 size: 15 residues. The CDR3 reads CASSVRSGLSYEQYF. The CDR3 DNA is TGTGCCAGCAGCGTACGGAGCGGTCTCTCCTACGAGCAGTACTTC.

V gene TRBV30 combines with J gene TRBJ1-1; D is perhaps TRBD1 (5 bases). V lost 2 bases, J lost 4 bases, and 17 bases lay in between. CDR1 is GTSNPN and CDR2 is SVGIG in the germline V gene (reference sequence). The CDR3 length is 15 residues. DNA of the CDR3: TGTGCCTGGAGTCGTAAGCGGGGGGAGGGCACTGAAGCTTTCTTT. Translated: CAWSRKRGEGTEAFF.